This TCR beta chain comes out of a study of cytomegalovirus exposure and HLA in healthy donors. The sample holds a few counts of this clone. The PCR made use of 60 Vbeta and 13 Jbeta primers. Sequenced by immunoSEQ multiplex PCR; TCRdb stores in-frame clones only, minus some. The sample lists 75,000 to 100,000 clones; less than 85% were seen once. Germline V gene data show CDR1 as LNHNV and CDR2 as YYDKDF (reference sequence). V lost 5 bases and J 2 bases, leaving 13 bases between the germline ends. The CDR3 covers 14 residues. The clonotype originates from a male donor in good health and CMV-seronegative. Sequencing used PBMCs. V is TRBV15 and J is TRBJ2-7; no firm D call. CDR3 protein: CATSPPGLPYEQYF. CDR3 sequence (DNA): TGTGCCACCAGCCCCCCAGGTTTGCCCTACGAGCAGTACTTC.